Listed here are 26 T cell receptor beta chains from one sample, sequenced in a study of T cells in Graves' hyperthyroidism and ophthalmopathy. RNA transcripts yielded amplified TCR beta CDR3 regions. When the TCR CDR3 underwent first-round RT-PCR, the HTBI primer set was used. TCRdb fed the multiplex PCR reads into MiXCR, producing one record per CDR3 protein. The sample includes about 400,000 distinct CDR3 sequences, around 15% of them seen just once. Sequencing was performed on blood. Receptors originate from a man in his fifties or sixties with Graves' ophthalmopathy.

In its sample, this clonotype was seen a few times. V usage is TRBV7-8 and J usage is TRBJ2-7; D call uncertain. Trimming left V 1 base short and J 2 bases short, with 12 bases between. Germline assignment: CDR1 SGHVS and CDR2 FQNEAQ. This CDR3 is 15 amino acids long. In DNA form, the CDR3 reads TGTGCCAGCAGCTTAGATTTAGCTTTCACCTACGAGCAGTACTTC. This sequence encodes CASSLDLAFTYEQYF.

This clonotype was observed at least ten times. V usage is TRBV11-1 and J usage is TRBJ2-1, with D possibly being TRBD2 (5 bases). CDR1 SGHAT and CDR2 FQDESV come from the germline V gene (reference sequence). This CDR3 spans 11 amino acids. With 10 bases removed from V and 8 bases from J, the gap between germline ends came to 12 bases. CDR3: CATRPGDEQFF. DNA for the CDR3: TGTGCCACCAGACCCGGGGATGAGCAGTTCTTC.

At least ten counts were recorded for this clonotype. The chain is built from TRBV11-1 and TRBJ2-5, with 7 bases fitting TRBD2. There are 15 residues in the CDR3. Trimming removed 5 bases from V and 3 bases from J; junction bases left unmatched: 9. CDR1 SGHAT and CDR2 FQDESV come from the germline V gene (reference sequence). DNA for the CDR3: TGTGCCAGCAGCCCTCGGACTAGACCAAAAGAGACCCAGTACTTC. This codes for CASSPRTRPKETQYF.

Many counts were recorded for this clonotype. The rearrangement uses TRBV10-3 and TRBJ2-2; D possibly corresponds to TRBD2 (5 bases). Germline lookup yields CDR1 ENHRY and CDR2 SYGVKD. Trimming took 8 bases from V and 0 from J, leaving 13 bases between them. The CDR3 length is 15 residues. The CDR3 reads CAIGVDGTNTGELFF. The CDR3, as DNA: TGTGCCATCGGGGTAGACGGGACGAACACCGGGGAGCTGTTTTTT.

The rearrangement links TRBV28 to TRBJ2-1, with TRBD2 matching over 11 bases. The length of the CDR3 is 14 residues. The trim removed 5 bases at V and 10 bases at J, leaving 7 bases unmatched. Germline V gene lookup returns CDR1 MDHEN and CDR2 SYDVKM. The CDR3 nucleotides are TGTGCCAGCAGTATTAGCGGGAGGGTTGGGGAGCAGTTCTTC. Its protein is CASSISGRVGEQFF.

This clonotype was seen a handful of times. The CDR3 DNA is TGCGCCAGCAGCCAAGTCGGAGGGGAGCGGGATACGCAGTATTTT. This translates into CASSQVGGERDTQYF. The chain couples TRBV4-1 to TRBJ2-3; D may be TRBD2 (6 bases). Per the germline V gene, CDR1 is MGHRA and CDR2 is YSYEKL. V was clipped by 1 base and J by 6 bases, with 14 bases between them. The CDR3 spans 15 residues.

This clonotype was seen ten or more times. The chain is built from TRBV28 and TRBJ2-1; D unclear. CDR1 and CDR2 (germline): MDHEN, SYDVKM. The ends were cut back, 10 bases at V and 6 bases at J, with 16 bases in the middle. This CDR3 has 13 amino acids. The CDR3 nucleotides read TGTGCCACCTCGGGTGCCCAATTCAATGAGCAGTTCTTC. Its translation is CATSGAQFNEQFF.

This clonotype was detected many times. V usage is TRBV11-2 and J usage is TRBJ2-2; D is undetermined. CDR1 SGHAT and CDR2 FQNNGV come from the germline V gene. Trimming took off 3 bases at V and 7 bases at J, with 3 bases between the two ends. CDR3 length: 11 amino acids. The CDR3 reads CASSFGGELFF. In DNA form, the CDR3 reads TGTGCCAGCAGCTTCGGCGGGGAGCTGTTTTTT.

In this sample, this clonotype turned up many times. V gene TRBV9 combines with J gene TRBJ2-5, with D maybe TRBD2 (6 bases). CDR3 length: 15 amino acids. The V gene's germline CDR1 is SGDLS and CDR2 YYNGEE. Trimming removed 0 bases at V and 3 bases at J, with 12 bases between. The CDR3 sequence is CASSVASGLKETQYF. The DNA for the CDR3 is TGTGCCAGCAGCGTAGCGTCGGGACTTAAAGAGACCCAGTACTTC.

There are many counts of this clonotype. V is TRBV11-2 and J is TRBJ2-5; D gene unclear. The CDR3 is 13 amino acids. Per the germline V gene, CDR1 is SGHAT and CDR2 is FQNNGV. Trimming left V 4 bases short and J 0 bases short, with 6 bases between. This CDR3 is CASSWGYQETQYF. The CDR3 coding sequence is TGTGCCAGCAGCTGGGGATACCAAGAGACCCAGTACTTC. The whole variable domain, remainder taken from reference TRBV11-2 and TRBJ2-5, is EAGVAQSPRYKIIEKRQSVAFWCNPISGHATLYWYQQILGQGPKLLIQFQNNGVVDDSQLPKDRFSAERLKGVDSTLKIQPAKLEDSAVYLCASSWGYQETQYFGPGTRLLVL.

The chain carries TRBV29-1 and TRBJ2-3; 7 bases are shared with TRBD2. Germline CDR1 and CDR2: SQVTM and ANQGSEA. V gave up 7 bases and J gave up 5 bases; unmatched junction bases: 12. This CDR3 has 14 residues. The CDR3 here is CSALTSYKVDTQYF. The DNA for the CDR3 is TGCAGCGCCCTGACTAGCTACAAGGTAGATACGCAGTATTTT.

The chain joins TRBV2 to TRBJ2-2; possible D gene TRBD2, 5 bases. This CDR3 region has 12 residues. Trimming shortened V by 4 bases and J by 7 bases, and 7 bases separated the two germline ends. Germline loops: CDR1 SNHLY, CDR2 FYNNEI. In DNA form, the CDR3 reads TGTGCCAGCAGTGGGGCGGGCGGGGAGCTGTTTTTT. This gives the protein CASSGAGGELFF.

This clonotype was recorded at least ten times. The chain couples TRBV2 to TRBJ2-7; tentative D call: TRBD1 (6 bases). Germline CDR1 is SNHLY and CDR2 is FYNNEI. The germline V and J ends were trimmed by 6 bases and 4 bases, with 10 bases remaining between them. The CDR3 loop spans 12 amino acids. The CDR3 DNA is TGTGCCAGCAGGGGGGACATTTACGAGCAGTACTTC. It yields the protein CASRGDIYEQYF.

This clonotype occurred many times. The V gene is TRBV24-1, the J gene TRBJ2-3; the match to TRBD2 covers 13 bases. CDR1 and CDR2 (germline): KGHDR, SFDVKD. Losses at the gene ends were 0 bases for V and 6 bases for J; bases not matched to a gene: 2. The CDR3 totals 16 residues. CDR3 nucleotide sequence: TGTGCCACCAGTGATTTGGGGACTAGCGGGAAGGATACGCAGTATTTT. It is translated as CATSDLGTSGKDTQYF.

The chain joins TRBV3-1 to TRBJ2-5; D possibly corresponds to TRBD2 (6 bases). V shed 5 bases and J shed 1 base, with 17 bases lying between them. The CDR3 is 16 residues long. CDR1 LGHDT and CDR2 YNNKEL come from the germline V gene (reference sequence). CDR3 DNA sequence: TGTGCCAGCAGCGGAACCAGCGGGCCGATCCAAGAGACCCAGTACTTC. This encodes CASSGTSGPIQETQYF.

At least ten counts were recorded for this clonotype. This chain connects TRBV7-8 to TRBJ2-1; D may correspond to TRBD1 or TRBD2 (7 bases each). There are 16 residues in the CDR3. V shed 4 bases and J shed 9 bases, with 22 bases lying between them. The germline gives CDR1 SGHVS, CDR2 FQNEAQ. CDR3 bases: TGTGCCAGCAGCTCAAGGGGGGGACAGCCGGGAGGTGAGCAGTTCTTC. Its translation is CASSSRGGQPGGEQFF.

The chain has TRBV6-5 and TRBJ2-1; D not certain. Germline V gene lookup returns CDR1 MNHEY and CDR2 SVGAGI. CDR3 length: 15 residues. V lost 0 bases to trimming and J lost 3 bases, with 9 bases between them. Written as DNA, the CDR3 is TGTGCCAGCAGTTACTCGACATCTGGCTACAATGAGCAGTTCTTC. It encodes CASSYSTSGYNEQFF.

J is TRBJ2-7 and V is TRBV7-6; D assignment may be TRBD1 or TRBD2 (5 bases each). The germline gives CDR1 SGHVS, CDR2 FNYEAQ. The CDR3 consists of 13 residues. V gave up 3 bases and J gave up 7 bases, with 13 bases separating them. CDR3 sequence reads: CASSFAQEAEQYF. CDR3 in DNA: TGTGCCAGCAGCTTCGCACAGGAGGCAGAGCAGTACTTC.

This clonotype was observed a handful of times. The genes are TRBV30 and TRBJ1-6, with D possibly matching TRBD1 (6 bases). This CDR3 is built from 15 residues. Trimming pared 1 base from V and 8 bases from J, leaving 15 bases between. Germline V CDR1 and CDR2: GTSNPN, SVGIG (reference sequence). DNA for the CDR3: TGTGCCTGGAGTGAAGGGGGTCCGGCAGATTCACCCCTCCACTTT. It encodes CAWSEGGPADSPLHF.

This clonotype was seen once. A read error is possible here, since a much larger clone lies one base away. The conserved phenylalanine or tryptophan is not found at the CDR3 terminus, so this likely reflects a read error. The chain employs TRBV29-1 and TRBJ2-1; the D gene is possibly TRBD1 (6 bases). This CDR3 has 15 amino acids. Germline-derived CDR1 and CDR2 are SQVTM and ANQGSEA. The V end lost 0 bases, the J end lost 0 bases, and 9 bases lay between the germline ends. CDR3 amino acids: CSVEDRGSSYNEQFL. Here the CDR3 DNA reads TGCAGCGTTGAAGATAGGGGGAGCTCCTACAATGAGCAGTTCCTC.

This clonotype was counted ten times or more. Written as DNA, the CDR3 is TGTGCCAGTGGACAGGTTAAAGAGACCCAGTACTTC. The encoded protein is CASGQVKETQYF. The V gene is TRBV6-1, the J gene TRBJ2-5; 7 bases line up with TRBD1. The length of the CDR3 is 12 residues. Trimming removed 9 bases from V and 3 bases from J; junction bases left unmatched: 4. Germline V gene sequence: CDR1 MNHNS, CDR2 SASEGT.

This clonotype was found many times. The J gene is TRBJ2-1, the V gene TRBV20-1; D unresolved. The germline V gene encodes CDR1 DFQATT and CDR2 SNEGSKA (reference sequence). The CDR3 length is 15 residues. The germline V and J ends were trimmed by 4 bases and 4 bases, with 17 bases remaining between them. In nucleotides, the CDR3 is TGCAGTGCTATTCAAATTAAAAAAACATACAATGAGCAGTTCTTC. Protein product: CSAIQIKKTYNEQFF.

There are many counts of this clonotype. The chain joins TRBV5-1 to TRBJ2-3, with D tentatively TRBD1 or TRBD2 (5 bases each). Trimming took 0 bases from V and 0 from J, leaving 8 bases between them. The CDR3 has 15 amino acids. Germline-derived CDR1 and CDR2 are SGHRS and YFSETQ. The chain's CDR3 is CASSLDGASTDTQYF. CDR3 in DNA: TGCGCCAGCAGCTTGGACGGGGCCAGCACAGATACGCAGTATTTT.

This clonotype was recorded at least ten times. This chain connects TRBV11-2 to TRBJ2-1; tentatively, D is TRBD2 (6 bases). CDR3 length: 13 amino acids. Germline-derived CDR1 and CDR2 are SGHAT and FQNNGV. V was cut by 6 bases and J by 9 bases, with 15 bases left in between. CDR3 in DNA: TGTGCCAGCAGTATTGGGGGGATGTTTGAGCAGTTCTTC. This codes for CASSIGGMFEQFF.

The chain links TRBV6-1 to TRBJ2-5; D possibly matches TRBD1 or TRBD2 (5 bases each). Germline CDR1 is MNHNS and CDR2 is SASEGT. V lost 7 bases and J lost 5, with 14 bases in between. The CDR3 runs 13 residues. CDR3 sequence (DNA): TGTGCCAGCAATAGGGACCTTGGGGAGACCCAGTACTTC. Translating gives CASNRDLGETQYF.

This chain uses TRBV20-1 with TRBJ2-2; D is uncertain. The CDR3 is 11 residues long. With 0 bases removed from V and 7 bases from J, the gap between germline ends came to 3 bases. Germline values: CDR1 DFQATT, CDR2 SNEGSKA (reference sequence). CDR3 sequence (DNA): TGCAGTGCTAGAGACAGCGGGGAGCTGTTTTTT. This translates into CSARDSGELFF.